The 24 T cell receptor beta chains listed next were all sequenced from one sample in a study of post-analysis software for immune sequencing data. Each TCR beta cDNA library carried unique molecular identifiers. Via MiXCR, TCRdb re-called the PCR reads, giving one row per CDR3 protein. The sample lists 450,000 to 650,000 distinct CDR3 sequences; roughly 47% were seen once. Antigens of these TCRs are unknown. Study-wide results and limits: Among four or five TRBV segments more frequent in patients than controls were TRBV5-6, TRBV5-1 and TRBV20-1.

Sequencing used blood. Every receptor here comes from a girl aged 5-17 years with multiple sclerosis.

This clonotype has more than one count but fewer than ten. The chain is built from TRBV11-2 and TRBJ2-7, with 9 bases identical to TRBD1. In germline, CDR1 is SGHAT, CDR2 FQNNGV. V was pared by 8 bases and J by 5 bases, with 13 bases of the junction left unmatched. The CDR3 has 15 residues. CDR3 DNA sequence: TGTGCCAGCCGCCGGCCGGGACAGGGACGAAACGAGCAGTACTTC. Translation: CASRRPGQGRNEQYF.

This chain's CDR3 is CASSLGVEETQYF. The CDR3 DNA follows: TGTGCCAGCAGCTTGGGGGTGGAAGAGACCCAGTACTTC. The chain recombines TRBV7-9 with TRBJ2-5; D is perhaps TRBD1 or TRBD2 (5 bases each). CDR1 and CDR2 (germline): SEHNR, FQNEAQ (reference sequence). CDR3 size: 13 residues. The V gene lost 3 bases and the J gene lost 3 bases, with 8 bases spanning the gap.

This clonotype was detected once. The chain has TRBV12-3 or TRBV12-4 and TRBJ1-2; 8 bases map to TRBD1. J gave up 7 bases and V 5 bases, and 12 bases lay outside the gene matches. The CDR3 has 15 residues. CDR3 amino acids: CASSATGTGFLGYTF. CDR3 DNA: TGTGCCAGCAGTGCCACCGGGACAGGCTTCCTTGGCTACACCTTC.

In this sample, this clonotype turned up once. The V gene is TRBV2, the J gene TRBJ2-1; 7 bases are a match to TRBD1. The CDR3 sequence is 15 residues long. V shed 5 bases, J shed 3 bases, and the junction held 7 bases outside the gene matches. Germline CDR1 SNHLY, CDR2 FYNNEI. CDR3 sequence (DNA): TGTGCCAGCAGTCCTACAGGGGAGAGCTACAATGAGCAGTTCTTC. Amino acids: CASSPTGESYNEQFF. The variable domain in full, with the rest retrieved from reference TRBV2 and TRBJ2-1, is EPEVTQTPSHQVTQMGQEVILRCVPISNHLYFYWYRQILGQKVEFLVSFYNNEISEKSEIFDDQFSVERPDGSNFTLKIRSTKLEDSAMYFCASSPTGESYNEQFFGPGTRLTVL.

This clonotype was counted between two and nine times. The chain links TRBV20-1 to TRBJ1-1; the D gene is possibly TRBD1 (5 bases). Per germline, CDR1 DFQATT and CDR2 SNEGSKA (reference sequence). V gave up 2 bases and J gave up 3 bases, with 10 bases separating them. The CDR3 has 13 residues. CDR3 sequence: CSARRGVDTEAFF. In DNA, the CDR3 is TGCAGTGCTAGAAGGGGCGTTGACACTGAAGCTTTCTTT.

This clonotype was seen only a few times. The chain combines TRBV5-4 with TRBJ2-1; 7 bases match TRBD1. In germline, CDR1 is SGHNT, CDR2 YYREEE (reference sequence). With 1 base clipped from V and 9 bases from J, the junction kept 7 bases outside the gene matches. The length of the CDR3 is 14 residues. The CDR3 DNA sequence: TGTGCCAGCAGCTTGCACGACAGGGAGAGTGAGCAGTTCTTC. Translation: CASSLHDRESEQFF.

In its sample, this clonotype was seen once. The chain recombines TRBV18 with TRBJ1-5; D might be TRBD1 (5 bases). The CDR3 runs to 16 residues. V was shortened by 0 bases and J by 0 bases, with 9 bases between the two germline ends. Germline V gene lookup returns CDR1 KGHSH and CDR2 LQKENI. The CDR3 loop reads CASSPPQDHSNQPQHF. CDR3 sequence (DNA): TGTGCCAGCTCACCACCACAGGACCATAGCAATCAGCCCCAGCATTTT.

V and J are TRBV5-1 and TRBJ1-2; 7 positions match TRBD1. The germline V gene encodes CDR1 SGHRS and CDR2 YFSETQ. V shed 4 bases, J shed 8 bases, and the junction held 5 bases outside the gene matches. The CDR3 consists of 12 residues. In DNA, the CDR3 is TGCGCCAGCAGCCCCGACAGGGCCGGCTACACCTTC. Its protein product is CASSPDRAGYTF.

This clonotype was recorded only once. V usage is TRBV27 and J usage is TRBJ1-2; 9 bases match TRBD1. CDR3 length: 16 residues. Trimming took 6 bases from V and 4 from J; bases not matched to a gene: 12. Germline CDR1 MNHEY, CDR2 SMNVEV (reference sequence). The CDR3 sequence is CASRAGTGRRGYGYTF. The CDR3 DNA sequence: TGTGCCAGCAGGGCCGGGACAGGGAGGCGAGGCTATGGCTACACCTTC.

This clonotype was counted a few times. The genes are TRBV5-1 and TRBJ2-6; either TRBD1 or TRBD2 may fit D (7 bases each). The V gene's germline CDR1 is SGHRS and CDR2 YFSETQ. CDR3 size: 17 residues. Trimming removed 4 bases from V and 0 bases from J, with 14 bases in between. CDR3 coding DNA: TGCGCCAGCAGCCCTCAGGGGGGGACCTCTGGGGCCAACGTCCTGACTTTC. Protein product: CASSPQGGTSGANVLTF.

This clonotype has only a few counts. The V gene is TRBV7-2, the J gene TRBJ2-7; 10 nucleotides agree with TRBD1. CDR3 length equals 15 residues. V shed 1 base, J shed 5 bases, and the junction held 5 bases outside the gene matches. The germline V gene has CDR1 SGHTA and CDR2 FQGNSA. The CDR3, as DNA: TGTGCCAGCAGCTTAGTTGGGACAGGGGCAAACGAGCAGTACTTC. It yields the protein CASSLVGTGANEQYF.

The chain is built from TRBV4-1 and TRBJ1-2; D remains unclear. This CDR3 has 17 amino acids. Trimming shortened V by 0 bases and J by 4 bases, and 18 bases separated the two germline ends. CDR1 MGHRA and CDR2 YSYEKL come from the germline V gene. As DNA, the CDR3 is TGCGCCAGCAGCCAAGAAGATGGGTTCGAGGGATCCTATGGCTACACCTTC. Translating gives CASSQEDGFEGSYGYTF.

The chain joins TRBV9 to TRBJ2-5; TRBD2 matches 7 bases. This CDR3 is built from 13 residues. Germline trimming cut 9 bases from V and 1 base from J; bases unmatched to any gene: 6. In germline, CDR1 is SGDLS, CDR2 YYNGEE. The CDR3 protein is CATGGGPQETQYF. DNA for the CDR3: TGTGCCACCGGCGGGGGACCCCAAGAGACCCAGTACTTC.

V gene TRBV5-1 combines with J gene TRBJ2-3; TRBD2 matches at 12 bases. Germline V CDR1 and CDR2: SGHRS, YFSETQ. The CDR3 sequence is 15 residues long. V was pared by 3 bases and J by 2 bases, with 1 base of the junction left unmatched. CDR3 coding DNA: TGCGCCAGCAGCTCTAGCGGGGGGGACACAGATACGCAGTATTTT. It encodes CASSSSGGDTDTQYF.

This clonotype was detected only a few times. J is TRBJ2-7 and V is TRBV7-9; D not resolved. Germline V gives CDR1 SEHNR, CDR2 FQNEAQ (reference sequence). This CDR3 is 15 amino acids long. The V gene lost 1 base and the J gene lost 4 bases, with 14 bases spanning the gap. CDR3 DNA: TGTGCCAGCAGCTTAGTGGCCCTTCGTAATTACGAGCAGTACTTC. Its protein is CASSLVALRNYEQYF.

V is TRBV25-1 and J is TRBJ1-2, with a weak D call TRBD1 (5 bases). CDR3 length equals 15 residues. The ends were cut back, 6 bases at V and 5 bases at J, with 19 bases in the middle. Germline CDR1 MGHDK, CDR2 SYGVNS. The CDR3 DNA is TGTGCCAGCAGCTCAGGGAACCCCGTCACGTATGGCTACACCTTC. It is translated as CASSSGNPVTYGYTF.

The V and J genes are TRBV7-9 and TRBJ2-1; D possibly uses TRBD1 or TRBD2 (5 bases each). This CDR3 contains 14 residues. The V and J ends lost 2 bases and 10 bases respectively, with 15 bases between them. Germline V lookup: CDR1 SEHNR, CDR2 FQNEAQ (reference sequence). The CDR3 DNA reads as TGTGCCAGCAGCTTATCCGTCGGGAAGGGGGAGCAGTTCTTC. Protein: CASSLSVGKGEQFF.

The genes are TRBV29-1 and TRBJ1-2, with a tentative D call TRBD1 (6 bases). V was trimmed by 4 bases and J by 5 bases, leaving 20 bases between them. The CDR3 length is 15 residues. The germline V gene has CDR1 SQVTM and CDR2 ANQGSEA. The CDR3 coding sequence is TGCAGCGTTGCCGTCTCCGGCAGGGGCACATATGGCTACACCTTC. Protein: CSVAVSGRGTYGYTF. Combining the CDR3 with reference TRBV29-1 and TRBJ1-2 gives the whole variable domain SAVISQKPSRDICQRGTSLTIQCQVDSQVTMMFWYRQQPGQSLTLIATANQGSEATYESGFVIDKFPISRPNLTFSTLTVSNMSPEDSSIYLCSVAVSGRGTYGYTFGSGTRLTVV.

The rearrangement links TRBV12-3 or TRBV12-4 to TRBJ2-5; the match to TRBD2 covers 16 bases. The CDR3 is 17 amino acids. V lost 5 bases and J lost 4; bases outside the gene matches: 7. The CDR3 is CASSAGTSGRGSETQYF. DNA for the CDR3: TGTGCCAGCAGTGCCGGGACTAGCGGGAGGGGTTCAGAGACCCAGTACTTC.

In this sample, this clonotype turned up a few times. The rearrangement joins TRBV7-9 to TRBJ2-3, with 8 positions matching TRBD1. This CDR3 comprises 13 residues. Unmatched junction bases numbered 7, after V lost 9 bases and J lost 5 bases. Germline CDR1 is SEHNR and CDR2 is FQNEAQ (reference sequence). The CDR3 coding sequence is TGTGCCAGTTCCAGGGGGCGCGGAGATACGCAGTATTTT. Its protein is CASSRGRGDTQYF.

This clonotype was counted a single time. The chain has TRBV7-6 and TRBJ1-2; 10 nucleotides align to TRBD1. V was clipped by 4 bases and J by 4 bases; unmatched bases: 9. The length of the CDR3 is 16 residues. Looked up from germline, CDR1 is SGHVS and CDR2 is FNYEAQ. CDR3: CASSSGTGVNVYGYTF. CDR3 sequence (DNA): TGTGCCAGCAGCTCCGGGACAGGGGTGAACGTCTATGGCTACACCTTC.

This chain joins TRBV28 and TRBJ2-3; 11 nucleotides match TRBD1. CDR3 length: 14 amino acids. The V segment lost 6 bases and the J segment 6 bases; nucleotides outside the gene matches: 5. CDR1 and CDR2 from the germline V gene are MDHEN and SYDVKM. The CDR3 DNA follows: TGTGCCAGCAGGGGACAGGGGGAAGGGGATACGCAGTATTTT. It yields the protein CASRGQGEGDTQYF.

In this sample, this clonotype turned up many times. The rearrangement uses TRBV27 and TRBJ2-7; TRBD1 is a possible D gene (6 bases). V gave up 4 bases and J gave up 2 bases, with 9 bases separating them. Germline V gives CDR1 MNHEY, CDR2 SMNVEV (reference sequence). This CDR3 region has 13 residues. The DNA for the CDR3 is TGTGCCAGCAGTTGGGGGCAAACCTACGAGCAGTACTTC. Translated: CASSWGQTYEQYF.

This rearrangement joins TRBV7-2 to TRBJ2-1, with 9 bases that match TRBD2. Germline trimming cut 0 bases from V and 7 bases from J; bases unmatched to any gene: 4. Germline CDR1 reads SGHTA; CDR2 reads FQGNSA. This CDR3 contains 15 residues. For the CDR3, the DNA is TGTGCCAGCAGCTTAGCTAGCGGGAGTAGGAATGAGCAGTTCTTC. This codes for CASSLASGSRNEQFF.